This T cell receptor beta chain was documented in a study of T-cell reconstitution after alpha-beta-depleted transplantation in children. Study observations and caveats: Surviving recipient cells, namely T cells and thymic progenitors, were the source of high day-60 TCRbeta diversity in some patients. Expanded clones from the graft, numbering several hundred, reportedly supplied alpha-beta T cells about two months after transplant. Most T-cell counts and diversity one year after the transplant came from T cells that were newly produced.

CDR1 and CDR2 (germline): DFQATT, SNEGSKA (reference sequence). J lost 12 bases, V lost 3 bases, and 7 bases had no gene match. The length of the CDR3 is 12 residues. A note on this clonotype: Antigen unknown.

The library targeted TCRbeta and was prepared with unique molecular identifiers. In TCRdb, the PCR reads were re-called with MiXCR into one record per CDR3 protein. The sample lists approximately 130,000 distinct CDR3 sequences; roughly 10% were seen once. This chain uses TRBV20-1 with TRBJ2-1; 8 positions agree with TRBD2. The receptor comes from a girl less than two years old who had a stem cell transplant for combined immunodeficiency, so the T cells may come from the graft donor. This specimen was PBMCs, mostly from graft donor cells, taken 180 days after TCRalphabeta/CD19-depleted stem cell transplant. In DNA, the CDR3 is TGCAGTGCTAGGAATAGCGGGGTATCGCAGTTCTTC. As protein: CSARNSGVSQFF.